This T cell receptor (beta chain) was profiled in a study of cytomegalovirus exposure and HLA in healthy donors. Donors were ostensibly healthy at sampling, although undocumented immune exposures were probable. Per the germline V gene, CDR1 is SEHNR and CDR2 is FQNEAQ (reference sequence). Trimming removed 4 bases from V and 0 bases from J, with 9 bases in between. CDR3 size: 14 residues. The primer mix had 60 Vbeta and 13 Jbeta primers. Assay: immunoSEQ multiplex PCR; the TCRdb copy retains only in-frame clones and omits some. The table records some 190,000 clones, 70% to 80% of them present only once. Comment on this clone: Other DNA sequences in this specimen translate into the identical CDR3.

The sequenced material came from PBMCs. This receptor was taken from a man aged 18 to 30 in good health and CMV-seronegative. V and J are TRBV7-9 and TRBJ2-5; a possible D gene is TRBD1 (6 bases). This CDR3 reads CASSSGQYQETQYF. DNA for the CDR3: TGTGCCAGCAGCTCTGGACAGTACCAAGAGACCCAGTACTTC.